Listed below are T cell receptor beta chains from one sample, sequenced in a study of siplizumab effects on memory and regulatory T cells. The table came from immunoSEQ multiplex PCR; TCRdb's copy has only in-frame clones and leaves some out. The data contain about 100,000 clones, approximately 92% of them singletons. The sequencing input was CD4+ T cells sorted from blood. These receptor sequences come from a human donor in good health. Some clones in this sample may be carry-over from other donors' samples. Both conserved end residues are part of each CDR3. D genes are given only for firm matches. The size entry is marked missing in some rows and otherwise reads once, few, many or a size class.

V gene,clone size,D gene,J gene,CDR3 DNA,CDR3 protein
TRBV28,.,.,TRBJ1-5,TGTGCCAGCAGTTTTTACAGGGTCCATCAGCCCCAGCATTTT,CASSFYRVHQPQHF
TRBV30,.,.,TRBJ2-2,TGTGCCTGGACTGGGAACACCGGGGAGCTGTTTTTT,CAWTGNTGELFF
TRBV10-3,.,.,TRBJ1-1,TGTGCCACAGGGGAGGGTTATGCTGAAGCTTTCTTT,CATGEGYAEAFF
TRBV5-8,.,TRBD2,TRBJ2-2,TGTGCCAGCAGCTTGAGGAGCGGGAGGTTCGGGGAGCTGTTTTTT,CASSLRSGRFGELFF
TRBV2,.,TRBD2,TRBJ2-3,TGTGCCAGCTCGACTAGCGGGAGAACAGATACGCAGTATTTT,CASSTSGRTDTQYF
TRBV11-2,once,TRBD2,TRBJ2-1,TGTGCCAGCACCAAGACTAGCGGGAGTCGAGATGAGCAGTTCTTC,CASTKTSGSRDEQFF
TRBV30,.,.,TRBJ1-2,TGTGCCTGGAGTCCTAACGGGAAGCGAGGCTACACCTTC,CAWSPNGKRGYTF
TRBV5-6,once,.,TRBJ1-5,TGTGCCAGCAGCTTGGGGGCAGGGGCAGGCAATCAGCCCCAGCATTTT,CASSLGAGAGNQPQHF
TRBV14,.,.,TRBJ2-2,TGTGCCAGCAGCCAACTAAACAGGGTCTCCACCGGGGAGCTGTTTTTT,CASSQLNRVSTGELFF
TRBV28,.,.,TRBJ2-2,TGTGCCAGCAGTCTTGAGTTAGGGGTTCCCGGGGAGCTGTTTTTT,CASSLELGVPGELFF
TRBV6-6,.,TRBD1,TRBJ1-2,TGTGCCAGCAGCCAGGGGGCGAACTATGGCTACACCTTC,CASSQGANYGYTF
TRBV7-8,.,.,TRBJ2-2,TGTGCCAGCAGCTTATGGGACACCGGAGCGGGCACCGGGGAGCTGTTTTTT,CASSLWDTGAGTGELFF
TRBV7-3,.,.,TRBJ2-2,TGTGCCAGCAGCTTAACGCTAGCTCCGGCCGGGGAGCTGTTTTTT,CASSLTLAPAGELFF
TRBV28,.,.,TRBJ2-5,TGTGCCAGCAGTTTAAGAGGGCAAGAGACCCAGTACTTC,CASSLRGQETQYF
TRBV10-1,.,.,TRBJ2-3,TGCGCCAGCAGTCAGGTAGAAGCGGATACGCAGTATTTT,CASSQVEADTQYF
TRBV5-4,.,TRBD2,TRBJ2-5,TGTGCCAGCAGCTTGTTCGGCGGGAGGACAGAGACCCAGTACTTC,CASSLFGGRTETQYF